This section outlines one T cell receptor beta chain sequence together with its context. Using immunoSEQ multiplex PCR, the repertoire was profiled, and TCRdb retains in-frame clones only, with some absent. The table shows about 42,000 clones, with about three quarters occurring only once. The data derive from a study of blood T cell repertoires in COVID-19. Study-wide background: Specimens from acute and convalescent COVID-19 originated in the United States, Italy and Spain. T cells, B-cell-depleted T cells, or PBMCs provided the cDNA or gDNA that served as material.

V shed 2 bases and J 10 bases; nucleotides not matched to a gene: 16. This CDR3 region has 18 residues. Per germline, CDR1 SGHVS and CDR2 FQNEAQ. The V and J genes are TRBV7-8 and TRBJ2-1, with TRBD2 identical over 11 bases. This clonotype originated in a woman aged 70-85 years with acute or convalescent COVID-19. Sequencing used peripheral blood. The CDR3 spells CASSLLGAGTSGSREQFF. The CDR3 nucleotides are TGTGCCAGCAGCTTACTGGGCGCCGGGACTAGCGGATCTCGGGAGCAGTTCTTC.